This T cell receptor (beta chain) was observed in a study of blood T cell repertoires in COVID-19. About the study: Spain, Italy and the United States supplied samples that represented acute and convalescent COVID-19.

The germline CDR1 and CDR2 sequences are SGHTA and FQGNSA. V was cut by 1 base and J by 1 base, with 12 bases left in between. The CDR3 runs to 16 residues. This clone was observed once. Method: immunoSEQ multiplex PCR; TCRdb's copy keeps in-frame clones and lacks some. The table includes about 180,000 clones, about 88% detected once. Sequencing used peripheral blood. V gene TRBV7-2 combines with J gene TRBJ2-3; D is possibly TRBD1 (5 bases). This TCR was sampled from a man between 18 and 35 years old who had recovered from COVID-19. CDR3 nucleotides: TGTGCCAGCAGCTTAGACAGGATTCCAGGCACAGATACGCAGTATTTT. This gives the protein CASSLDRIPGTDTQYF.